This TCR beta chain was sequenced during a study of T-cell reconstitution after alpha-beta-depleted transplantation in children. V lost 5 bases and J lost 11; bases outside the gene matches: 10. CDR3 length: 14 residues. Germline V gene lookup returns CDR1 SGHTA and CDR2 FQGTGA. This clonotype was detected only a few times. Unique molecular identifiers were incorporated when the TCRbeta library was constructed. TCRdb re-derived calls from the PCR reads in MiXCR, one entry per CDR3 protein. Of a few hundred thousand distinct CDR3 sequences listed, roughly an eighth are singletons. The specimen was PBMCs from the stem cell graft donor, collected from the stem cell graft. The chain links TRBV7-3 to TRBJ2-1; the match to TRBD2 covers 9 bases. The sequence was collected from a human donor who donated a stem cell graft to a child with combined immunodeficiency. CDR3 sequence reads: CASSASWTSEKQFF. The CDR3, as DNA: TGTGCCAGCAGCGCCTCTTGGACTAGCGAGAAGCAGTTCTTC.